This T cell receptor beta chain derives from a study of T cell responses to AZD1222 COVID-19 vaccine. Whole-study results and caveats: Reportedly, nearly half the spike-specific TCRs target unmutated variant regions. Repertoire sampling happened only post peak T cell response. Only a handful of AZD1222 recipients, roughly six in all, had baseline seropositivity. White British people made up most donors, females outnumbered males, and clonal diversity was possibly underestimated.

Germline CDR1 is LGHDT and CDR2 is YNNKEL (reference sequence). This CDR3 is 14 amino acids long. The V end lost 4 bases, the J end lost 2 bases, and 9 bases lay between the germline ends. With respect to this clone: The target antigen is unknown.

Some clones are missing from TCRdb's copy, which holds only in-frame ones; the method was immunoSEQ multiplex PCR. The top ten clones hold around 5.1% of a sample with roughly 140,000 clones, approximately 94% of them seen once. Sequencing used peripheral blood, obtained on day 0 of AZD1222 vaccination. The source of this sequence is an adult in good health. The V and J genes are TRBV3-1 (or the pseudogene TRBV3-2) and TRBJ1-5; D might be TRBD1 (5 bases). DNA for the CDR3: TGTGCCAGCAGCCCCAGAGGGGGCAATCAGCCCCAGCATTTT. Translation: CASSPRGGNQPQHF.